This T cell receptor beta chain was captured by sequencing in a study of cytomegalovirus exposure and HLA in healthy donors (dated by TCRdb to 2015 to 2018). As for the study more broadly: The 500 to 800 repertoires of the first cohort and the roughly 120 validation repertoires were produced on the same platform, according to a later analysis. The aim of the study was to test whether cataloging public T cell receptors could identify signatures of past pathogen exposure. A separate validation cohort of 100 to 150 different subjects was used in addition to the roughly 620-subject first cohort. To predict cytomegalovirus infection status, the study combined high-throughput TCR immunosequencing, statistical association of individual TCRs with disease status, and machine learning.

The donors belonged to the validation cohort of about 110 subjects, which was separate from the approximately 700-subject first cohort. The paper's findings and limits, for the study overall: A later analysis found that TCRs clustered in the first cohort also tended to co-occur in the 95 to 150 validation repertoires, with approximately 94% of cluster scores above 0. The classifier was reported to diagnose cytomegalovirus status with high specificity and sensitivity in both the original and validation cohorts. The study listed 164 TCR beta chains as associated with cytomegalovirus. While some public TCRs were present in many individuals, most TCR sequences turned up only very rarely across donors. In vitro tests confirmed that a few of the cytomegalovirus-associated TCR beta chains recognize cytomegalovirus antigens. A later analysis lacked HLA typing for the validation cohort, so it scored co-occurrence in that cohort across all 120 or so repertoires. It was suggested by the authors that the approach could potentially be generalized to other disease states and immunological phenotypes.

As to this clone: What antigen it recognizes has not been identified. The record has no base qualities; no much larger clone is one base away.

The V and J ends are trimmed by 0 bases and 3 bases, leaving 15 bases between them. The CDR3 numbers 16 residues from cysteine through phenylalanine. The read is trimmed to its CDR3 DNA, 48 bases read in frame from base 1. The germline V gene provides CDR1 MNHNS and CDR2 SASEGT. The library was built by means of the immunoSEQ multiplex PCR assay. The study's processing was this. A statistical classification framework was built to diagnose cytomegalovirus status from the catalog of TCR beta chain sequences. As stored in TCRdb, this immuneACCESS dataset retains in-frame rearrangements with V and J assigned. A fraction of the clones does not appear; measured against another copy, unresolved V genes explain less than half of the discrepancy, and the remainder lacks a known reason. The D gene and trimming were derived from the DNA, and the V and J assignments and clone size from that table. The sample contains 200,000 or so clones, approximately 80% of them found a single time. Together, the top ten hold around 15% of the sample.

This sequence was found in a woman aged 25 to 39 in good health and CMV-seropositive. The chain links TRBV6-1 with TRBJ2-7; the D gene cannot be named for sure. Sequencing input: PBMCs. The DNA sequence is TGTGCCAGCAGTGAAGCGAATTCCAGTCCTTACTACGAGCAGTACTTC. This translates into CASSEANSSPYYEQYF.